This T cell receptor beta chain was sequenced during a study of blood T cell repertoires in COVID-19. Background on the study: From T cells, B-cell-depleted T cells, or PBMCs came the material, which was cDNA or gDNA.

Germline V gene lookup returns CDR1 SEHNR and CDR2 FQNEAQ (reference sequence). Trimming left V 5 bases short and J 4 bases short, with 14 bases between. This CDR3 region has 14 residues. The assay was immunoSEQ multiplex PCR, and TCRdb's table has in-frame clones only and misses some. The sample contains 110,000 to 150,000 clones, roughly 83% of which appear only once. Sequencing was performed on peripheral blood. The V call is TRBV7-9, the J call TRBJ1-1, with D possibly TRBD1 on 6 matching bases. This TCR came from an elderly woman with acute or convalescent COVID-19. CDR3 loop: CASSRGGGSTEAFF. Written as DNA, the CDR3 is TGTGCCAGCAGCAGAGGGGGGGGCAGCACTGAAGCTTTCTTT.